This T cell receptor beta chain was documented in a study of cytomegalovirus exposure and HLA in healthy donors. This clone was seen a handful of times. Its antigen remains unidentified. PCR was performed using 60 Vbeta and 13 Jbeta primers. Profiling relied on immunoSEQ multiplex PCR, and the TCRdb table lists in-frame clones only, not all of them. This table holds some 120,000 clones, 9.5% found once. Germline lookup yields CDR1 SEHNR and CDR2 FQNEAQ (reference sequence). CDR3 length: 14 amino acids. V shed 5 bases and J shed 7 bases, with 14 bases lying between them. Whole-study results and caveats: In vitro, a few CMV-associated chains proved specific for CMV antigens. Researchers counted around 180 TCR beta chains as cytomegalovirus-associated.

Input material: PBMCs. This TCR was recovered from a young man in good health and CMV-seronegative. The V and J genes are TRBV7-9 and TRBJ1-4; D unresolved. The CDR3, as DNA: TGTGCCAGCAGCCGAGGAGCGGGGAGTGAAAAACTGTTTTTT. Amino acid sequence: CASSRGAGSEKLFF.